The 17 T cell receptor beta chains presented below share a single source sample, sequenced in a study of blood T cell repertoires in COVID-19. Profiling relied on immunoSEQ multiplex PCR, and the TCRdb table lists in-frame clones only, not all of them. The table has some 250,000 clones, around 84% seen once. Sequenced: peripheral blood. The receptors shown here come from a man aged 55 to 70 with acute or convalescent COVID-19.

This clone was seen only once. The chain has TRBV5-1 and TRBJ2-4; 9 bases align to TRBD1. The CDR3 consists of 14 residues. The germline CDR1 and CDR2 sequences are SGHRS and YFSETQ. V lost 4 bases, J lost 8 bases, and 7 bases stayed unmatched. For the CDR3, the DNA is TGCGCCAGCAGCCACCGGGACAGGGTTGACATTCAGTACTTC. It specifies CASSHRDRVDIQYF.

The chain is built from TRBV6-5 and TRBJ2-3; 8 nucleotides align to TRBD1. Trimming cost V 2 bases and J 3 bases; bases outside gene matches: 1. The CDR3 is 14 amino acids. Germline V gene data show CDR1 as MNHEY and CDR2 as SVGAGI. The chain's CDR3 is CASSYGQGTDTQYF. The DNA for the CDR3 is TGTGCCAGCAGTTACGGACAGGGAACAGATACGCAGTATTTT.

V is TRBV28 and J is TRBJ1-2; D is perhaps TRBD1 (6 bases). CDR3 length: 14 amino acids. Germline CDR1 MDHEN, CDR2 SYDVKM. The V and J ends lost 5 bases and 5 bases respectively, with 15 bases between them. CDR3 residues: CASSTHRVGYGYTF. The CDR3, as DNA: TGTGCCAGCAGTACACACAGGGTAGGGTATGGCTACACCTTC.

J is TRBJ2-7 and V is TRBV5-1; 9 bases match TRBD1. Germline CDR1 and CDR2: SGHRS and YFSETQ. V lost 3 bases to trimming and J lost 2 bases; unmatched junction nucleotides: 3. This CDR3 comprises 14 residues. The CDR3 spells CASSSGTGPYEQYF. CDR3 sequence (DNA): TGCGCCAGCAGCTCCGGGACAGGGCCCTACGAGCAGTACTTC.

V usage is TRBV5-4 and J usage is TRBJ2-3; TRBD1 might be the D (6 bases). Per the germline V gene, CDR1 is SGHNT and CDR2 is YYREEE (reference sequence). The CDR3 has 12 amino acids. V shed 4 bases and J shed 5 bases, with 8 bases lying between them. For the CDR3, the DNA is TGTGCCAGCAGCCGAGGGGGAGATACGCAGTATTTT. As protein: CASSRGGDTQYF.

The chain has TRBV28 and TRBJ2-1; the match to TRBD2 covers 9 bases. This CDR3 is built from 16 residues. In germline, CDR1 is MDHEN, CDR2 SYDVKM. With V trimmed by 4 bases and J by 0 bases, 4 bases remained unmatched. CDR3 residues: CASSSIAGVSYNEQFF. CDR3 nucleotides: TGTGCCAGCAGTTCCATAGCGGGAGTCTCCTACAATGAGCAGTTCTTC.

The chain combines TRBV2 with TRBJ1-2, with unresolved D. The CDR3 contains 13 residues. Trimming removed 1 base at V and 1 base at J, with 4 bases between. Germline V gene lookup returns CDR1 SNHLY and CDR2 FYNNEI. The CDR3 sequence: CASSEDLNYGYTF. CDR3 in DNA: TGTGCCAGCAGTGAAGATCTTAACTATGGCTACACCTTC.

The chain uses TRBV5-6 and TRBJ2-5; 8 positions agree with TRBD1. Germline V gene sequence: CDR1 SGHDT, CDR2 YYEEEE. V shed 7 bases and J 1 base; nucleotides not matched to a gene: 6. The CDR3 consists of 14 residues. CDR3 sequence reads: CASQFDRGQETQYF. CDR3 DNA sequence: TGTGCCAGCCAGTTTGACAGGGGCCAAGAGACCCAGTACTTC.

The chain carries TRBV4-2 and TRBJ1-6; TRBD1 matches 8 bases. The V and J ends lost 0 bases and 9 bases, in that order; junction bases with no gene match: 10. The CDR3 runs 17 residues. Looked up from germline, CDR1 is LGHNA and CDR2 is YNFKEQ. The CDR3 coding sequence is TGTGCCAGCAGCCAAGAACCCAAGACAGGGGTAGGTTCACCCCTCCACTTT. Protein product: CASSQEPKTGVGSPLHF.

In its sample, this clone was seen a few times. This chain joins TRBV15 and TRBJ2-5; D call uncertain. V was cut by 5 bases and J by 5 bases, with 9 bases left in between. CDR1 is LNHNV, CDR2 YYDKDF, per germline (reference sequence). This CDR3 comprises 12 residues. In nucleotides, the CDR3 is TGTGCCACCAGCGTCCACGGGGAGACCCAGTACTTC. Translation: CATSVHGETQYF.

This clone was observed a few times. This chain uses TRBV3-1 (or the pseudogene TRBV3-2) with TRBJ2-7; the D is unclear. V shed 0 bases and J shed 4 bases, with 10 bases lying between them. The CDR3 totals 14 residues. CDR1 and CDR2 (germline): LGHDT, YNNKEL (reference sequence). The CDR3 loop reads CASSQDRTAYEQYF. The CDR3 DNA follows: TGTGCCAGCAGCCAAGACAGAACAGCATACGAGCAGTACTTC.

This clone showed up just a few times. This sequence joins TRBV19 and TRBJ1-2, with 7 bases aligning to TRBD1. Per germline, CDR1 LNHDA and CDR2 SQIVND (reference sequence). The length of the CDR3 is 14 residues. The junction had 11 bases not matched to a gene; V was cut back by 5 bases and J by 8 bases. The CDR3 reads CASSATGIRIGYTF. CDR3 DNA: TGTGCCAGTAGTGCGACAGGGATTAGGATCGGCTACACCTTC.

The rearrangement uses TRBV20-1 and TRBJ2-5; 8 nucleotides agree with TRBD2. Losses at the gene ends were 3 bases for V and 4 bases for J; bases not matched to a gene: 7. The germline gives CDR1 DFQATT, CDR2 SNEGSKA (reference sequence). The CDR3 consists of 14 residues. CDR3 sequence: CSASPGGIGETQYF. DNA for the CDR3: TGCAGTGCTAGTCCGGGGGGGATTGGAGAGACCCAGTACTTC.

This chain links TRBV9 with TRBJ1-5; TRBD1 is a possible D gene (6 bases). The V end lost 3 bases, the J end lost 5 bases, and 12 bases lay between the germline ends. The CDR3 is 14 amino acids. Germline V CDR1 and CDR2: SGDLS, YYNGEE. The CDR3 sequence: CASSGSQGDQPQHF. CDR3 sequence (DNA): TGTGCCAGCAGCGGGTCACAGGGCGATCAGCCCCAGCATTTT.

This clone occurred once. V usage is TRBV27 and J usage is TRBJ1-6, with 7 nucleotides matching TRBD1. The germline V gene has CDR1 MNHEY and CDR2 SMNVEV (reference sequence). This CDR3 is built from 14 residues. The junction had 3 bases not matched to a gene; V was cut back by 1 base and J by 9 bases. The CDR3, as DNA: TGTGCCAGCAGTTTATACGCAGGGGGTTCACCCCTCCACTTT. Residues: CASSLYAGGSPLHF.

The chain recombines TRBV7-9 with TRBJ2-5, with 7 nucleotides matching TRBD1. The germline CDR1 and CDR2 sequences are SEHNR and FQNEAQ (reference sequence). Unmatched junction bases numbered 4, after V lost 5 bases and J lost 4 bases. CDR3 size: 13 residues. CDR3 residues: CASSEGAGETQYF. The DNA for the CDR3 is TGTGCCAGCAGCGAGGGGGCAGGAGAGACCCAGTACTTC. The full variable domain, rest sourced from reference TRBV7-9 and TRBJ2-5, is DTGVSQNPRHKITKRGQNVTFRCDPISEHNRLYWYRQTLGQGPEFLTYFQNEAQLEKSRLLSDRFSAERPKGSFSTLEIQRTEQGDSAMYLCASSEGAGETQYFGPGTRLLVL.

J is TRBJ1-1 and V is TRBV11-2; 7 bases are shared with TRBD1. Trimming at V came to 4 bases and at J to 4 bases, leaving 3 bases not matched to a gene. CDR3 size: 13 residues. Per the germline V gene, CDR1 is SGHAT and CDR2 is FQNNGV. The CDR3 protein is CASSSDRATEAFF. The CDR3, as DNA: TGTGCCAGCAGCTCAGACAGGGCCACTGAAGCTTTCTTT.